This T cell receptor (beta chain) was found in a study of CD8+ T cells in alopecia areata. Sequencing used cDNA as its template, made by extracting RNA and reverse transcribing it. Profiling relied on immunoSEQ multiplex PCR, and the TCRdb table lists in-frame clones only, not all of them. The sample contains about 140,000 clones, around 62% of which appear only once. The receptor's source is a human donor in good health. What was sequenced was CD8+ T cells sorted from blood.

The CDR3 coding sequence is TGCGCCAGCAGTCAATGTCCTAGCAATCAGCCCCAGCATTTT. Its translation is CASSQCPSNQPQHF. The chain combines TRBV23-1 with TRBJ1-5; no definite D call. TRBV23-1 is treated as an ORF (open reading frame) with a function not yet certain. CDR3 size: 14 residues. V lost 1 base, J lost 0 bases, and 4 bases lay in between.